These 14 T cell receptor beta chains were all obtained from the same sample, sequenced in a study of cytotoxic CD8 clonotypes in ibrutinib-treated CLL. Data came from immunoSEQ multiplex PCR; TCRdb stores just in-frame clones and leaves some out. Among tens of thousands of clones listed, 50% to 60% were seen once. The sample was PBMCs, taken at disease progression, from a patient treated with ibrutinib. These receptors came from a human donor with chronic lymphocytic leukemia.

This clone appeared a single time. The gene calls are TRBV9 and TRBJ1-5; D unresolved. This CDR3 is built from 15 residues. The germline V gene encodes CDR1 SGDLS and CDR2 YYNGEE. V dropped 2 bases and J dropped 10 bases, with 19 bases sitting between them. CDR3 residues: CASSVWAWDTQPQHF. CDR3 sequence (DNA): TGTGCCAGCAGCGTGTGGGCTTGGGATACTCAACCCCAGCATTTT.

This sequence joins TRBV11-2 and TRBJ2-1; D possibly corresponds to TRBD1 (5 bases). Germline CDR1 reads SGHAT; CDR2 reads FQNNGV. This CDR3 contains 15 residues. V lost 2 bases to trimming and J lost 9 bases, with 17 bases between them. The CDR3 DNA sequence: TGTGCCAGCAGCTTATTCCCATCGTCAGGGATTGAGCAGTTCTTC. It specifies CASSLFPSSGIEQFF.

This clone occurred a few times. The chain uses TRBV28 and TRBJ2-1; TRBD2 agrees at 8 bases. V was pared by 3 bases and J by 6 bases, with 10 bases of the junction left unmatched. CDR3 length: 16 amino acids. The V gene's germline CDR1 is MDHEN and CDR2 SYDVKM. CDR3 sequence (DNA): TGTGCCAGCAGTTTCCCTCGGGAGGGGGGGATCAATGAGCAGTTCTTC. It encodes CASSFPREGGINEQFF.

Details on this clone: A much larger clone lies one base from this, so it may be a read error. In the same sample, other DNA sequences code for this CDR3. The chain uses TRBV28 and TRBJ2-7; D is unresolved. V gave up 2 bases and J gave up 3 bases, with 2 bases separating them. The CDR3 sequence is 11 residues long. From germline, CDR1 is MDHEN and CDR2 SYDVKM. For the CDR3, the DNA is TGTGCCAGCAGTTTAGGCTACGAGCAGTACTTC. Protein sequence: CASSLGYEQYF.

The chain joins TRBV6-1 to TRBJ1-5, with TRBD1 matching 7 bases. Per germline, CDR1 MNHNS and CDR2 SASEGT. V shed 6 bases, J shed 2 bases, and the junction held 7 bases outside the gene matches. The CDR3 has 15 amino acids. CDR3 region: CASSQGGIGNQPQHF. The DNA of the CDR3 is TGTGCCAGCAGCCAGGGGGGCATTGGCAATCAGCCCCAGCATTTT.

The chain has TRBV11-2 and TRBJ2-5; 7 bases align to TRBD1. The CDR3 spans 16 residues. The ends lost 6 bases at V and 4 bases at J; junction bases unmatched: 14. Germline CDR1 reads SGHAT; CDR2 reads FQNNGV. The CDR3 DNA reads as TGTGCCAGCAGGAAACGAGGGGGCGTGGATGGAGAGACCCAGTACTTC. Amino acid sequence: CASRKRGGVDGETQYF.

This chain uses TRBV11-2 with TRBJ2-7, with TRBD2 matching 10 bases. The V gene end was trimmed by 5 bases and the J gene end by 9 bases; junction bases not matched to a gene: 4. This CDR3 is 12 amino acids long. Per the germline V gene, CDR1 is SGHAT and CDR2 is FQNNGV. CDR3 in DNA: TGTGCCAGCAGCCCGATAGCGGGGGGGCAGTACTTC. Protein product: CASSPIAGGQYF.

The V call is TRBV9, the J call TRBJ2-2; 9 nucleotides match TRBD2. The CDR3 length is 16 residues. Germline V lookup: CDR1 SGDLS, CDR2 YYNGEE. Losses at the gene ends were 4 bases for V and 4 bases for J; bases not matched to a gene: 8. CDR3 in amino acids: CASSTELAGLTGELFF. The CDR3 DNA reads as TGTGCCAGCAGCACGGAACTAGCGGGCCTCACCGGGGAGCTGTTTTTT.

The chain has TRBV10-3 and TRBJ1-5; TRBD1 aligns across 11 bases. V shed 5 bases and J 6 bases; nucleotides not matched to a gene: 6. Germline-derived CDR1 and CDR2 are ENHRY and SYGVKD. This CDR3 has 15 amino acids. The chain's CDR3 is CAISPGQGVGQPQHF. The CDR3, as DNA: TGTGCCATCAGTCCGGGACAGGGGGTAGGTCAGCCCCAGCATTTT.

CDR3 nucleotide sequence: TGTGCCAGCAGTGGGTCTAACAGGGGGGACACTGAAGCTTTCTTT. Residues: CASSGSNRGDTEAFF. The chain has TRBV2 and TRBJ1-1; 8 bases are shared with TRBD1. V lost 4 bases, J lost 3 bases, and 7 bases stayed unmatched. The CDR3 loop spans 15 amino acids. Germline V CDR1 and CDR2: SNHLY, FYNNEI.

The chain uses TRBV19 and TRBJ2-5; 9 bases map to TRBD2. V dropped 4 bases and J dropped 2; count of bases not matched to a gene: 2. The germline CDR1 and CDR2 sequences are LNHDA and SQIVND (reference sequence). CDR3 size: 14 residues. Here the CDR3 DNA reads TGTGCCAGTAGTACTAGCGGGGTTCAAGAGACCCAGTACTTC. Translation gives CASSTSGVQETQYF.

This rearrangement joins TRBV5-1 to TRBJ2-5; D is uncertain. Trimming cost V 4 bases and J 1 base, with 8 bases left between them. This CDR3 contains 13 residues. CDR1 is SGHRS and CDR2 is YFSETQ in the germline V gene. The CDR3 bases are TGCGCCAGCAGCCCGACGGGCCAAGAGACCCAGTACTTC. It codes for CASSPTGQETQYF. Based on the CDR3 plus reference TRBV5-1 and TRBJ2-5, the full variable domain is KAGVTQTPRYLIKTRGQQVTLSCSPISGHRSVSWYQQTPGQGLQFLFEYFSETQRNKGNFPGRFSGRQFSNSRSEMNVSTLELGDSALYLCASSPTGQETQYFGPGTRLLVL.

The chain is built from TRBV9 and TRBJ2-7; D may be TRBD1 (6 bases). V was cut by 3 bases and J by 6 bases, with 13 bases left in between. The CDR3 is 13 residues long. Germline-derived CDR1 and CDR2 are SGDLS and YYNGEE. The CDR3 region has the DNA TGTGCCAGCAGCGACAGGGTCTGGTCCGAGCAGTACTTC. Amino acid sequence: CASSDRVWSEQYF.

The chain has TRBV5-3 and TRBJ2-7, with a possible D match to TRBD2 (5 bases). TRBV5-3 is labeled an ORF, and its function is uncertain. V was clipped by 2 bases and J by 3 bases, with 12 bases between them. This CDR3 is built from 14 residues. The CDR3 loop reads CARSFGLRIYEQYF. Written as DNA, the CDR3 is TGTGCCAGAAGCTTCGGACTGCGTATCTACGAGCAGTACTTC.